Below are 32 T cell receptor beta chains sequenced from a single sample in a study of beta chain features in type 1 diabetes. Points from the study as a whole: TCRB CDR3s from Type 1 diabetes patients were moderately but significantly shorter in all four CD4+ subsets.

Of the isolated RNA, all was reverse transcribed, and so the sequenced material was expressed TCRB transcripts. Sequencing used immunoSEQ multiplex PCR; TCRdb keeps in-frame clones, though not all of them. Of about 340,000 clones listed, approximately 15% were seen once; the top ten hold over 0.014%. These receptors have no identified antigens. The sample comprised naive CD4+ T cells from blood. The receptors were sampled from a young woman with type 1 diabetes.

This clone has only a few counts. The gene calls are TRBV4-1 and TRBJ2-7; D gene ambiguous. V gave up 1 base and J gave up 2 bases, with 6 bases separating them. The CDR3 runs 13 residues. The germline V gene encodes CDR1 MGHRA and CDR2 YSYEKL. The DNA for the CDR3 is TGCGCCAGCAGCCAAGCCAGTACCTACGAGCAGTACTTC. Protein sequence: CASSQASTYEQYF.

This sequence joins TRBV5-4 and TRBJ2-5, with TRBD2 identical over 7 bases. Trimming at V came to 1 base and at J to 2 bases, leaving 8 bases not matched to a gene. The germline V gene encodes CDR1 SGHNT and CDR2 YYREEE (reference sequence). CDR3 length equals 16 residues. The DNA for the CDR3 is TGTGCCAGCAGCTTGAGTGCGGGAGCGGGACAAGAGACCCAGTACTTC. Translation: CASSLSAGAGQETQYF. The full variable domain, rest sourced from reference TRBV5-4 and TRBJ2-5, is ETGVTQSPTHLIKTRGQQVTLRCSSQSGHNTVSWYQQALGQGPQFIFQYYREEENGRGNFPPRFSGLQFPNYSSELNVNALELDDSALYLCASSLSAGAGQETQYFGPGTRLLVL.

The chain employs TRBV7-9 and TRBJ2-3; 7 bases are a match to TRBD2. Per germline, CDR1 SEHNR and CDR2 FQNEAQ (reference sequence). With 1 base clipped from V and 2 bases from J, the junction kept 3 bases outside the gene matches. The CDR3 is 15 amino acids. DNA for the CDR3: TGTGCCAGCAGCTTAGTTGCGGGAGTCACAGATACGCAGTATTTT. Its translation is CASSLVAGVTDTQYF.

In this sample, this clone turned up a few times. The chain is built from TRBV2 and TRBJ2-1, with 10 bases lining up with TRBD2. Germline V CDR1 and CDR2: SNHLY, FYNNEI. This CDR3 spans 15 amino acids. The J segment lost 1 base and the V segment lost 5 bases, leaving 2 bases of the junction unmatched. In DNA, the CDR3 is TGTGCCAGCAGTCGTAGCGGGAGGTCCTACAATGAGCAGTTCTTC. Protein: CASSRSGRSYNEQFF.

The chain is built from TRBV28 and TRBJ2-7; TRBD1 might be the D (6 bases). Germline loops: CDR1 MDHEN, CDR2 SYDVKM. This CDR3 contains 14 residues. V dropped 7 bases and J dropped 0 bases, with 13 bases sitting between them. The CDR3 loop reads CASTQGISSYEQYF. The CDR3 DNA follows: TGTGCCAGCACGCAGGGGATCAGCTCCTACGAGCAGTACTTC. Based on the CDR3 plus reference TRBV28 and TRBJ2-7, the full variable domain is DVKVTQSSRYLVKRTGEKVFLECVQDMDHENMFWYRQDPGLGLRLIYFSYDVKMKEKGDIPEGYSVSREKKERFSLILESASTNQTSMYLCASTQGISSYEQYFGPGTRLTVT.

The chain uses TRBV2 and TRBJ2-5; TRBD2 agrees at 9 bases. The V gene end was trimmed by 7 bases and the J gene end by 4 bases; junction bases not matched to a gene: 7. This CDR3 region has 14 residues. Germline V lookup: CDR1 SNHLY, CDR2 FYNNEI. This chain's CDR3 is CASMEREVRETQYF. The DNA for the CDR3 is TGTGCCAGCATGGAGCGGGAGGTCAGAGAGACCCAGTACTTC.

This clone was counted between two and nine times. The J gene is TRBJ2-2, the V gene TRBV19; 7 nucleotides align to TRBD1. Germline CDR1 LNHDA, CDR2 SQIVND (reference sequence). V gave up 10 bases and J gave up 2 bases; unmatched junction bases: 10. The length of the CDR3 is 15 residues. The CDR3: CATRLGTANTGELFF. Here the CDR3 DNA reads TGTGCCACCCGCCTCGGGACAGCTAACACCGGGGAGCTGTTTTTT.

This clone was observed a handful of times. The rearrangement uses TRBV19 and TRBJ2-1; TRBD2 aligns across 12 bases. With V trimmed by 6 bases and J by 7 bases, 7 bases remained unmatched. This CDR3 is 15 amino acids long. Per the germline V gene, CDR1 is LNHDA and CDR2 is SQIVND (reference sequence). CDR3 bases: TGTGCCAGTAGGCTAGCGGGAGGGCCGGAGAATGAGCAGTTCTTC. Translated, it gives CASRLAGGPENEQFF.

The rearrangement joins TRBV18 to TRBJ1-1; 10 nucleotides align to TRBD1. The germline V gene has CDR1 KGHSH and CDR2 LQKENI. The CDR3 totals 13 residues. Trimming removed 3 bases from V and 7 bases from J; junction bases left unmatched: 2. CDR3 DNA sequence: TGTGCCAGCTCACCGGGACAGGGGTTTGAAGCTTTCTTT. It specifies CASSPGQGFEAFF.

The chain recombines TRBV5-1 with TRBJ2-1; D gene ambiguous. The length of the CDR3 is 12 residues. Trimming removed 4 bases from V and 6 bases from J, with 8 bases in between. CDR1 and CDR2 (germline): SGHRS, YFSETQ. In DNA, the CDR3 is TGCGCCAGCAGCACCACCGGCAATGAGCAGTTCTTC. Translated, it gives CASSTTGNEQFF.

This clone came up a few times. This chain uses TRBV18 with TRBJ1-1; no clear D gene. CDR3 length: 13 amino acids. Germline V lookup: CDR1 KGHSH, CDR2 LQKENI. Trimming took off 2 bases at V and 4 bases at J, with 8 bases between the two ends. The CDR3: CASSPNSGTEAFF. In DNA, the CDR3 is TGTGCCAGCTCACCAAATTCGGGCACTGAAGCTTTCTTT.

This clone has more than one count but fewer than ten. The CDR3 DNA follows: TGCGCCAGCAGTGATGTCGGCGGGAACCTATCCTACGAGCAGTACTTC. Translation gives CASSDVGGNLSYEQYF. V usage is TRBV10-2 and J usage is TRBJ2-7, with D tentatively TRBD2 (6 bases). In germline, CDR1 is WSHSY, CDR2 SAAADI. This CDR3 comprises 16 residues. V lost 3 bases to trimming and J lost 1 base, with 16 bases between them.

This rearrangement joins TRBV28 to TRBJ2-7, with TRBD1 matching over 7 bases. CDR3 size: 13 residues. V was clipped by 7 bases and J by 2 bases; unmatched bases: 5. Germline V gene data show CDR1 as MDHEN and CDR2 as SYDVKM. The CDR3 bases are TGTGCCAGCACTGTGACAGGGCCCTACGAGCAGTACTTC. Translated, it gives CASTVTGPYEQYF.

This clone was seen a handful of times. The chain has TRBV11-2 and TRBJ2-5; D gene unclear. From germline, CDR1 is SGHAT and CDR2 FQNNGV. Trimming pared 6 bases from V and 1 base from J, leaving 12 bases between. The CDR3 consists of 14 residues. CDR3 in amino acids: CASRPRALQETQYF. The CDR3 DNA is TGTGCCAGCAGGCCTAGAGCGCTCCAAGAGACCCAGTACTTC.

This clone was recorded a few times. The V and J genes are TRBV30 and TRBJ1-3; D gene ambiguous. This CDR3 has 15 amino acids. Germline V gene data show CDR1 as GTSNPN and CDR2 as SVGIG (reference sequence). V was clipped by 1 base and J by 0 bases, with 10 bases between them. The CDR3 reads CAWSAPGSSGNTIYF. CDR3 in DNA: TGTGCCTGGAGTGCCCCCGGGAGCTCTGGAAACACCATATATTTT. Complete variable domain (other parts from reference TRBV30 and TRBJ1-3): SQTIHQWPATLVQPVGSPLSLECTVEGTSNPNLYWYRQAAGRGLQLLFYSVGIGQISSEVPQNLSASRPQDRQFILSSKKLLLSDSGFYLCAWSAPGSSGNTIYFGEGSWLTVV.

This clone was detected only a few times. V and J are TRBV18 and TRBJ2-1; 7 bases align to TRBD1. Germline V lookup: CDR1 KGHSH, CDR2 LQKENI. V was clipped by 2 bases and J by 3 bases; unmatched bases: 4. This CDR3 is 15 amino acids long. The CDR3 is CASSPSRGNYNEQFF. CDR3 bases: TGTGCCAGCTCACCATCCAGGGGGAACTACAATGAGCAGTTCTTC.

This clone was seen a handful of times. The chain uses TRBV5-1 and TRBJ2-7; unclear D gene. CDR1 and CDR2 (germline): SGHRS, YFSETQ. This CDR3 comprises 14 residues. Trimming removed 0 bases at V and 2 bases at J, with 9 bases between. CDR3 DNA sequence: TGCGCCAGCAGCTTGGGTGCGGCCACCTACGAGCAGTACTTC. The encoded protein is CASSLGAATYEQYF. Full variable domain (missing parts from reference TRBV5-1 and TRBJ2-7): KAGVTQTPRYLIKTRGQQVTLSCSPISGHRSVSWYQQTPGQGLQFLFEYFSETQRNKGNFPGRFSGRQFSNSRSEMNVSTLELGDSALYLCASSLGAATYEQYFGPGTRLTVT.

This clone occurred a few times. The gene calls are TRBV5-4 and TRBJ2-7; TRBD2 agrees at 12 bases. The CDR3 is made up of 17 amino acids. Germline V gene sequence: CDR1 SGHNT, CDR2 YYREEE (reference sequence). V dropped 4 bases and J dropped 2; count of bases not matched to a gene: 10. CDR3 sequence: CASSGETSGSGTYEQYV. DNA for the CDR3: TGTGCCAGCAGCGGCGAGACTAGCGGGAGCGGGACCTACGAGCAGTACGTC.

As DNA, the CDR3 is TGTGCCAGCAGCATCTTGACAGGGGATGGGAACATTCAGTACTTC. Encoded protein: CASSILTGDGNIQYF. The chain carries TRBV5-4 and TRBJ2-4; 8 bases are a match to TRBD1. Germline V lookup: CDR1 SGHNT, CDR2 YYREEE (reference sequence). The CDR3 extends over 15 amino acids. Trimming at V came to 4 bases and at J to 7 bases, leaving 10 bases not matched to a gene.

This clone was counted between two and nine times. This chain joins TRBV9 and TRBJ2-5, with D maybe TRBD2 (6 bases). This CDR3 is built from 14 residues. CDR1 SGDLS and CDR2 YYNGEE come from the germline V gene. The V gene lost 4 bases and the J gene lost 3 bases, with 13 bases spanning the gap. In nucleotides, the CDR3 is TGTGCCAGCAGCAAAGGGCCGGGGGAAGAGACCCAGTACTTC. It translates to CASSKGPGEETQYF.

The chain's CDR3 is CASRGWGRRDQPQHF. The CDR3 nucleotides read TGTGCCAGTAGGGGATGGGGGCGAAGGGATCAGCCCCAGCATTTT. The V and J genes are TRBV19 and TRBJ1-5; weak D call: TRBD1 (6 bases). Per the germline V gene, CDR1 is LNHDA and CDR2 is SQIVND (reference sequence). V dropped 6 bases and J dropped 5 bases, with 17 bases sitting between them. This CDR3 spans 15 amino acids.

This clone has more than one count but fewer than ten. The DNA for the CDR3 is TGTGCCTCCTCGGACTGGATGAACACTGAAGCTTTCTTT. Translated, it gives CASSDWMNTEAFF. The J gene is TRBJ1-1, the V gene TRBV19; the D is unclear. V was cut by 11 bases and J by 0 bases, with 13 bases left in between. The germline V gene encodes CDR1 LNHDA and CDR2 SQIVND (reference sequence). The CDR3 is 13 residues long.

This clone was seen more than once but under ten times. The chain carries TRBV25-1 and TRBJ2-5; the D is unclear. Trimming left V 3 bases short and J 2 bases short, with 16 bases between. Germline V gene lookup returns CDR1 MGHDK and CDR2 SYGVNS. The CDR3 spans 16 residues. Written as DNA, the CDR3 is TGTGCCAGCAGTGATACTTGGCACAGCAAACAAGAGACCCAGTACTTC. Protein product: CASSDTWHSKQETQYF. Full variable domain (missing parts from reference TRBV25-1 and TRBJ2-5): EADIYQTPRYLVIGTGKKITLECSQTMGHDKMYWYQQDPGMELHLIHYSYGVNSTEKGDLSSESTVSRIRTEHFPLTLESARPSHTSQYLCASSDTWHSKQETQYFGPGTRLLVL.

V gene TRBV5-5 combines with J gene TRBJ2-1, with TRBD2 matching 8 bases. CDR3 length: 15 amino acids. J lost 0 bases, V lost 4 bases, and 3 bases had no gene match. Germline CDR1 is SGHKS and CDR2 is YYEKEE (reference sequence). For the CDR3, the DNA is TGTGCCAGCAGCCTGGGGACTAGCTCCTACAATGAGCAGTTCTTC. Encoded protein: CASSLGTSSYNEQFF.

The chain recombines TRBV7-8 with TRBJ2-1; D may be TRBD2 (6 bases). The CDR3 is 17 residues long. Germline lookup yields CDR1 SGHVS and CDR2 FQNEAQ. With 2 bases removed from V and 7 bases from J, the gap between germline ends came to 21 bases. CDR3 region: CASSLSFRRGAGNEQFF. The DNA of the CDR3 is TGTGCCAGCAGCTTAAGCTTCCGAAGGGGCGCGGGGAATGAGCAGTTCTTC.

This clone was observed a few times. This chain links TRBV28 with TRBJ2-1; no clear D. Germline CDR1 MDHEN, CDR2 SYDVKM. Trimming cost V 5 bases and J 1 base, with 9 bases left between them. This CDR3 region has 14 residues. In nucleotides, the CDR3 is TGTGCCAGCAGTCCGATTGAGTCCTACAATGAGCAGTTCTTC. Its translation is CASSPIESYNEQFF.

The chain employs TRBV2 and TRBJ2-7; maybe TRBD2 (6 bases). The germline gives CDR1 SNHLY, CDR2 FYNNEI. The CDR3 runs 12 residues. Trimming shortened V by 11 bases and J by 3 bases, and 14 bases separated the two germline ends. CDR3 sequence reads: CAGGTGFYEQYF. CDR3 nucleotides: TGTGCCGGTGGGACTGGGTTCTACGAGCAGTACTTC.

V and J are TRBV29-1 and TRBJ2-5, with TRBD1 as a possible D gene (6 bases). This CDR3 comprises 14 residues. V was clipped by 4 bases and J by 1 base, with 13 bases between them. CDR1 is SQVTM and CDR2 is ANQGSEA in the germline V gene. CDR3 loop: CSVGGPSIQETQYF. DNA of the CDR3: TGCAGCGTTGGGGGGCCGTCGATCCAAGAGACCCAGTACTTC. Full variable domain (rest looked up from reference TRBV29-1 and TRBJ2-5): SAVISQKPSRDICQRGTSLTIQCQVDSQVTMMFWYRQQPGQSLTLIATANQGSEATYESGFVIDKFPISRPNLTFSTLTVSNMSPEDSSIYLCSVGGPSIQETQYFGPGTRLLVL.

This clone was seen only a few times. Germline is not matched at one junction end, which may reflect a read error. The CDR3 loop is CASSEENRGSGYTF. CDR3 nucleotides: TGTGCCAGCAGCGAAGAGAACAGGGGATCTGGCTACACCTTC. V usage is TRBV2 and J usage is TRBJ1-2; 7 nucleotides line up with TRBD1. Germline V gene lookup returns CDR1 SNHLY and CDR2 FYNNEI. The CDR3 extends over 14 amino acids.

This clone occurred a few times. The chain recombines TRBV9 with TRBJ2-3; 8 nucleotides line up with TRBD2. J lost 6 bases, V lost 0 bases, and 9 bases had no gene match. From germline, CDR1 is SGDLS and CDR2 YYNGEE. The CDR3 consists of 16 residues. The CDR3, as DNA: TGTGCCAGCAGCGTAGCGGGAGGGCCTACAATGGATACGCAGTATTTT. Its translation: CASSVAGGPTMDTQYF.

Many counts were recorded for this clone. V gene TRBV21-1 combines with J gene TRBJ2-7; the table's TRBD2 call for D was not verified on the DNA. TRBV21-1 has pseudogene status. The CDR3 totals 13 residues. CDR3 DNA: TGTGCCAGCGCGACGGGACTAGCCTTCGAGCAGTACGTC. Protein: CASATGLAFEQYV.

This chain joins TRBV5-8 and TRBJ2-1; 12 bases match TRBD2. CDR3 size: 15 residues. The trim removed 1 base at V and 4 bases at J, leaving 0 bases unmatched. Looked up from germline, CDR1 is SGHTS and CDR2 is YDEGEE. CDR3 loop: CASSLTSGRYNEQFF. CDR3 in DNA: TGTGCCAGCAGCTTGACTAGCGGGAGGTACAATGAGCAGTTCTTC.